This TCR beta chain is from a study of cytomegalovirus exposure and HLA in healthy donors. PCR primers comprised 60 Vbeta and 13 Jbeta primers. Some clones are missing from TCRdb's copy, which holds only in-frame ones; the method was immunoSEQ multiplex PCR. This table holds 140,000 to 150,000 clones, approximately 82% found once. As for the donors, each was a healthy bone marrow donor. V shed 1 base and J shed 3 bases, with 8 bases lying between them. Germline assignment: CDR1 SGHRS and CDR2 YFSETQ. This CDR3 is 13 amino acids long. This clone was observed a handful of times. The specimen was PBMCs. The clonotype was recovered from a woman in her fifties or sixties in good health and CMV-seropositive. The genes are TRBV5-1 and TRBJ2-7; D uncertain. The CDR3 spells CASSLNSNYEQYF. In nucleotides, the CDR3 is TGCGCCAGCAGCTTGAACAGCAACTACGAGCAGTACTTC.